This record concerns one TCR beta chain sequence. Its antigen is unidentified. The length of the CDR3 is 15 residues. V lost 4 bases to trimming and J lost 8 bases, with 18 bases between them. In germline, CDR1 is MGHRA, CDR2 YSYEKL. The PCR had 60 Vbeta and 13 Jbeta primers. Libraries were prepared by immunoSEQ multiplex PCR; TCRdb keeps only in-frame clonotypes and omits some of them. Of under 200,000 clones in the sample, approximately 80% were seen once. This sample is drawn from a study of cytomegalovirus exposure and HLA in healthy donors. About the study: Of all 370 or so donors who were genotyped, roughly 83% belonged to the Caucasian-associated ancestry cluster.

Study-wide points: Earlier analysis yielded a pattern in which most TCR beta V segments were productive about 90% or about 30% of the time.

The specimen was PBMCs. This clonotype was obtained from a woman under 30 in good health and CMV-seronegative. V and J are TRBV4-1 and TRBJ2-1; TRBD2 might be the D (5 bases). The CDR3 protein is CASSPRPLEGHEQFF. The DNA of the CDR3 is TGCGCCAGCAGCCCCCGGCCGCTAGAGGGTCATGAGCAGTTCTTC.